The next 13 T cell receptor beta chains were all read from a single sample in a study of T cells in Graves' hyperthyroidism and ophthalmopathy. Researchers took RNA transcripts and amplified the TCR beta CDR3 regions from them. RT-PCR in the first round (using the HTBI primer set) targeted the TCR CDR3. TCRdb processed the multiplex PCR reads anew with MiXCR; each CDR3 protein has one entry. The profile covers around 340,000 distinct CDR3 sequences, with about 18% appearing a single time and 45% to 55% taken by the ten largest. Sequenced material: blood. These receptors all stem from a woman aged 45 to 65 with Graves' hyperthyroidism.

This clonotype has a count of ten or more. The chain employs TRBV11-2 and TRBJ2-5, with 8 bases that match TRBD1. Unmatched junction bases numbered 11, after V lost 5 bases and J lost 3 bases. Germline-derived CDR1 and CDR2 are SGHAT and FQNNGV. The CDR3 runs to 16 residues. The CDR3 region has the DNA TGTGCCAGCAGCCTAGGACAGGGTCGGTTAAAAGAGACCCAGTACTTC. Translating it yields CASSLGQGRLKETQYF.

This clonotype was detected only a few times. This sequence joins TRBV6-1 and TRBJ1-2, with 7 nucleotides matching TRBD1. CDR3 size: 15 residues. The V segment lost 2 bases and the J segment 6 bases; nucleotides outside the gene matches: 9. Germline assignment: CDR1 MNHNS and CDR2 SASEGT. The CDR3 region is CASSESLGTVDGYTF. The CDR3 DNA is TGTGCCAGCAGTGAAAGTCTCGGGACAGTCGATGGCTACACCTTC.

Regarding this clonotype: The conserved phenylalanine or tryptophan normally closing the CDR3 is absent here, so this likely arose from a read error. The rearrangement joins TRBV5-1 to TRBJ1-4; no clear D. This CDR3 contains 13 residues. V lost 5 bases and J 4 bases, leaving 9 bases between the germline ends. Germline V CDR1 and CDR2: SGHRS, YFSETQ. CDR3 residues: CASRVGDNEKLFL. The CDR3 DNA sequence: TGCGCCAGCAGAGTAGGTGATAATGAAAAACTGTTTCTT.

The rearrangement uses TRBV5-1 and TRBJ2-2; D is undetermined. CDR1 SGHRS and CDR2 YFSETQ come from the germline V gene. The length of the CDR3 is 15 residues. The V end lost 0 bases, the J end lost 3 bases, and 9 bases lay between the germline ends. CDR3 amino acids: CASSLGYPDTGELFF. The CDR3 bases are TGCGCCAGCAGCTTGGGCTACCCTGACACCGGGGAGCTGTTTTTT.

The chain joins TRBV29-1 to TRBJ2-5; 11 nucleotides agree with TRBD1. J was trimmed by 7 bases and V by 6 bases; bases with no gene match: 10. Germline-derived CDR1 and CDR2 are SQVTM and ANQGSEA. CDR3 length: 14 amino acids. Written as DNA, the CDR3 is TGCAGCGTCGGGACAGGGGGTGTCCAACCGACCCAGTACTTC. This codes for CSVGTGGVQPTQYF.

A few counts support this clonotype. The chain has TRBV25-1 and TRBJ2-5; D tentatively reads TRBD1 or TRBD2 (5 bases each). V gave up 2 bases and J gave up 5 bases, with 15 bases separating them. Germline V CDR1 and CDR2: MGHDK, SYGVNS. The CDR3 runs 15 residues. The CDR3 DNA reads TGTGCCAGCAGTGAAGAGGGAAGGGGTGGTGAGACCCAGTACTTC. This gives the protein CASSEEGRGGETQYF.

This clonotype showed up many times. The V call is TRBV5-5, the J call TRBJ2-5; D unclear. The germline CDR1 and CDR2 sequences are SGHKS and YYEKEE (reference sequence). There are 18 residues in the CDR3. V was clipped by 0 bases and J by 2 bases, with 20 bases between them. CDR3 protein: CASSLALYLEPKQETQYF. The DNA of the CDR3 is TGTGCCAGCAGCTTGGCCCTTTACTTAGAGCCTAAACAAGAGACCCAGTACTTC.

This clonotype has more than one count but fewer than ten. This sequence joins TRBV29-1 and TRBJ1-1, with D possibly being TRBD1 (6 bases). This CDR3 has 16 residues. Trimming took 6 bases from V and 1 from J, leaving 21 bases between them. Per germline, CDR1 SQVTM and CDR2 ANQGSEA. The CDR3 loop is CSVIPGEEKPNTEAFF. DNA of the CDR3: TGCAGCGTAATCCCAGGGGAAGAAAAACCGAACACTGAAGCTTTCTTT.

This chain links TRBV2 with TRBJ2-3; 9 positions agree with TRBD2. The CDR3 spans 16 residues. Germline-derived CDR1 and CDR2 are SNHLY and FYNNEI. Losses at the gene ends were 3 bases for V and 3 bases for J; bases not matched to a gene: 7. CDR3 DNA: TGTGCCAGCAGTGACCGCGGGAGGGCAGTGACAGATACGCAGTATTTT. Its translation: CASSDRGRAVTDTQYF. Full variable domain (remainder filled in from reference TRBV2 and TRBJ2-3): EPEVTQTPSHQVTQMGQEVILRCVPISNHLYFYWYRQILGQKVEFLVSFYNNEISEKSEIFDDQFSVERPDGSNFTLKIRSTKLEDSAMYFCASSDRGRAVTDTQYFGPGTRLTVL.

On this clonotype: Germline is not matched at one junction end, which may reflect a read error. The rearrangement joins TRBV5-1 to TRBJ1-4, with D perhaps matching TRBD1 (5 bases). CDR1 is SGHRS, CDR2 YFSETQ, per germline. CDR3 length equals 16 residues. The CDR3, as DNA: TGTGCCAGCAGCTTGGGAGGGGAAACAACTAATGAAAAACTGTTTTTT. This translates into CASSLGGETTNEKLFF.

V usage is TRBV29-1 and J usage is TRBJ1-2; weak D call: TRBD1 (5 bases). Germline V gene data show CDR1 as SQVTM and CDR2 as ANQGSEA. V was cut by 0 bases and J by 4 bases, with 12 bases left in between. The CDR3 is made up of 14 amino acids. The CDR3 DNA reads as TGCAGCGTTGAAGATCGTAACAGGCTCTATGGCTACACCTTC. Residues: CSVEDRNRLYGYTF.

The chain has TRBV19 and TRBJ1-1; D is uncertain. Trimming removed 7 bases at V and 3 bases at J, with 15 bases between. The CDR3 has 14 amino acids. CDR1 is LNHDA and CDR2 is SQIVND in the germline V gene (reference sequence). This chain's CDR3 is CASNPPGFDTEAFF. For the CDR3, the DNA is TGTGCCAGTAACCCACCCGGGTTCGACACTGAAGCTTTCTTT.

This clonotype was recorded a few times. The chain recombines TRBV2 with TRBJ1-1; D uncertain. V was cut by 6 bases and J by 8 bases, with 13 bases left in between. CDR1 and CDR2 from the germline V gene are SNHLY and FYNNEI. The CDR3 has 12 amino acids. The CDR3, as DNA: TGTGCCAGCAGCCCAATAGCCCGGGAAGCTTTCTTT. This translates into CASSPIAREAFF.